This T cell receptor (beta chain) was sequenced for a study of T-cell memory formation after mild COVID-19. In the study overall: The study found TCR clusters largely donor specific.

The study's findings and limits: A balance of CD4 and CD8 characterized clones contracting day 15 to 85, whereas later expanders leaned CD4+. Researchers report contracting CD4+ clones mostly in CM and EM, with CD8+ clones in EMRA.

To note about this clonotype: Its antigen remains unknown.

Germline CDR1 and CDR2: MNHEY and SVGAGI. With 0 bases clipped from V and 1 base from J, the junction kept 6 bases outside the gene matches. The CDR3 runs 18 residues. Constant-segment primers served in 5'RACE that generated TCR alpha and TCR beta cDNA libraries bearing sample barcodes and UMIs. One entry per CDR3 protein results from TCRdb running MiXCR on the 5' RACE reads. The sample has about 130,000 distinct CDR3 sequences; about 6.5% are singletons. The TCR comes from an adult woman who had mild COVID-19 (a few samples of this study predate the infection). Cell type and time point are not known. The chain recombines TRBV6-5 with TRBJ2-6; TRBD1 aligns across 7 bases. The specimen sequenced was PBMCs or a T cell subset sorted from them (not recorded which). The CDR3 DNA reads TGTGCCAGCAGTTACTCAAACAGGGGTCAATCTGGGGCCAACGTCCTGACTTTC. This gives the protein CASSYSNRGQSGANVLTF.